In its sample, the clone carrying this T cell receptor beta chain was seen once. CDR1 is MNHEY, CDR2 SVGAGI, per germline. V gave up 6 bases and J gave up 2 bases, with 10 bases separating them. CDR3 length equals 13 residues. The sample is drawn from a study of blood T cell repertoires in COVID-19. Overall study: The cDNA or gDNA used as material had been derived from T cells, B-cell-depleted T cells, or PBMCs.

In the original processing: For nucleated cells, counts were estimated from reference gene primer amplification. Some clones are missing from TCRdb's copy, which holds only in-frame ones; the method was immunoSEQ multiplex PCR. V, J and clone size are taken as reported in that table, and D and trimming were inferred from the DNA itself. The sample has 160,000 or so clones; roughly four fifths are singletons. Source material: peripheral blood. The V gene is TRBV6-5, the J gene TRBJ1-2; D remains unclear. The TCR sequence derives from a human donor in a cohort sampled during active COVID-19. The CDR3 here is CASRPNTNYGYTF. DNA of the CDR3: TGTGCCAGCAGGCCAAACACGAACTATGGCTACACCTTC.